This is a list of T cell receptor beta chains from one sample in a study of CD8+CD57+ T cells in acquired aplastic anemia. MiXCR, run by TCRdb on the reads, gives a single entry per CDR3 protein. The sample lists approximately 260,000 distinct CDR3 sequences, roughly 80% occurring once. Source material: sorted CD4+, CD8+, or CD8+CD57+ T cells (not recorded which) from PBMCs. These TCRs come from a human donor with aplastic anemia. Both conserved end residues are part of each CDR3. A D gene is named only where the DNA matches it firmly. Part of the rows lack a size; the others show once, few, many or a class for expanded clones.

v_call,d_call,clone_size,j_call,cdr3_length,cdr3_nt,cdr3_aa
TRBV9,NA,NA,TRBJ2-5,15,TGTGCCAGCAGTGCTAGGGCAGATTGGGGATATTTTCAGTACTTC,CASSARADWGYFQYF
TRBV20-1,TRBD1,NA,TRBJ2-1,15,TGCAGTGCTAGAGGGGACAGGGGAATTTACGATGAGCAGTTCTTC,CSARGDRGIYDEQFF
TRBV11-1,TRBD2,NA,TRBJ2-6,16,TGTGCCAGCACCCTAGGGAGGGTCCACGGGGCCAACGTCCTGACTTTC,CASTLGRVHGANVLTF
TRBV7-2,TRBD1,NA,TRBJ1-1,15,TGTGCCAGCAGCCCGATGCAGGACAGGGTCTACGAGGAGTTCTTT,CASSPMQDRVYEEFF
TRBV20-1,NA,NA,TRBJ2-7,14,TGCAGTGCTAGGGATCTACAACAACCTTACGAGCAGTACTTC,CSARDLQQPYEQYF
TRBV7-9,TRBD1,once,TRBJ1-6,16,TGTGCCAGCAGCCAAGGACAGGGACAGGGGGATCCACCCCTCCACTTT,CASSQGQGQGDPPLHF
TRBV2,TRBD1,NA,TRBJ2-1,11,TGTGGGACAGGGTCCTACAATGAGCAGTTCTTC,CGTGSYNEQFF
TRBV7-8,NA,NA,TRBJ2-5,15,TGTGCCAGCAGCTTCGGCCAAGCCACAAAGCAGACCCAGTACTTC,CASSFGQATKQTQYF
TRBV7-2,TRBD1,NA,TRBJ1-1,15,TGTGCCAGCAGCTCCCAAGACAGGGGGTCCACTGAAGCTTTCTTT,CASSSQDRGSTEAFF
TRBV9,NA,NA,TRBJ2-3,14,TGTGCCAGCAGACTAGCCGGAGGTCCGCAGTATTTTTATTTT,CASRLAGGPQYFYF
TRBV6-6,TRBD2,NA,TRBJ2-3,12,TGTGCCACGGGGGGGCTCACAGATACGCAGTATTTT,CATGGLTDTQYF
TRBV7-8,NA,NA,TRBJ1-5,15,TGTGCCAGCAGCTTAGCGACAGGTCCCGATCCGCAGTATCATTTT,CASSLATGPDPQYHF
TRBV9,TRBD1,NA,TRBJ2-1,14,TGTGCCAGCAGCGCCGGGACAGGAGCTCCTACGAGCATCTTC,CASSAGTGAPTSIF
TRBV7-2,NA,NA,TRBJ1-1,13,TGTGCCAGCAGCTTTCGTAAGGATGGAGAAGCTTTCTTT,CASSFRKDGEAFF
TRBV7-8,TRBD1,once,TRBJ2-1,16,TGTGCCAGCAGCTTTCATACAGACGGGACAGCCCTTGACCAGTTCTTC,CASSFHTDGTALDQFF
TRBV7-7,TRBD1,few,TRBJ2-7,15,TGTGCTAGCAGCTTAGGGGGGACAGGGACCTACGAGCAGTACTTC,CASSLGGTGTYEQYF
TRBV7-9,NA,NA,TRBJ1-2,12,TGTGCCAGCAGCTTAGTACCCGAGGGGCTGACTTTT,CASSLVPEGLTF
TRBV19,NA,NA,TRBJ2-1,14,TGTGCCAGTAGTATGAGAGGACATTACAATGAGCAGTTCTTC,CASSMRGHYNEQFF
TRBV9,NA,NA,TRBJ2-3,14,TGTGCCAGCAGCGTACAGGGGGGTGGGGAGACCCAGTATTTT,CASSVQGGGETQYF